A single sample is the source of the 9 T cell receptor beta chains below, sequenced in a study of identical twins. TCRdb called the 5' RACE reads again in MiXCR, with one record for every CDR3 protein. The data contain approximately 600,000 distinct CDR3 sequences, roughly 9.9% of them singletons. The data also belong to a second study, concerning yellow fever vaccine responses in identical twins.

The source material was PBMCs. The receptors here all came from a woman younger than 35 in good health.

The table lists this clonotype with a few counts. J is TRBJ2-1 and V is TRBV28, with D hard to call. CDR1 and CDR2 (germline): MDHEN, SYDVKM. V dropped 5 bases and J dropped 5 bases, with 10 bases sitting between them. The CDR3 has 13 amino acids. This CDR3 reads CASSHRTNNEQFF. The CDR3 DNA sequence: TGTGCCAGCAGTCATAGGACGAACAATGAGCAGTTCTTC.

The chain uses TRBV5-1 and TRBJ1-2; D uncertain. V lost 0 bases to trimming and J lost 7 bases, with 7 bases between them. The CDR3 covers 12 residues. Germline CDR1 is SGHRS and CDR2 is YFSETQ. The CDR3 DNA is TGCGCCAGCAGCTTGGCCTTATCTGGCTACACCTTC. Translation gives CASSLALSGYTF.

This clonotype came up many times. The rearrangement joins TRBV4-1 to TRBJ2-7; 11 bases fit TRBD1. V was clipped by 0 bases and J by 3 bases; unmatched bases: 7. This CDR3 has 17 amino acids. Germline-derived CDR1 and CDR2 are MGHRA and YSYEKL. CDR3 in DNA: TGCGCCAGCAGCCAAGAGGCTTCCGGGACAGGGGGCTACGAGCAGTACTTC. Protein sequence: CASSQEASGTGGYEQYF.

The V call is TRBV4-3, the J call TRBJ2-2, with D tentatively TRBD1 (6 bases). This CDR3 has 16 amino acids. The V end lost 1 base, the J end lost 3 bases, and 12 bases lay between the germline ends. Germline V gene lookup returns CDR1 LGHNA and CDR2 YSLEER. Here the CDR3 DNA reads TGCGCCAGCAGCCAAGGAACAGGGTATGACACCGGGGAGCTGTTTTTT. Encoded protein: CASSQGTGYDTGELFF.

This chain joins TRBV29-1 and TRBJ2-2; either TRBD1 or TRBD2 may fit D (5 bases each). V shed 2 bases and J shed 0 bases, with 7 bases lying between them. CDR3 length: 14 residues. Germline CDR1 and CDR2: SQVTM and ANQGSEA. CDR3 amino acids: CSVEQGPNTGELFF. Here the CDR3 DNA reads TGCAGCGTTGAACAGGGACCGAACACCGGGGAGCTGTTTTTT.

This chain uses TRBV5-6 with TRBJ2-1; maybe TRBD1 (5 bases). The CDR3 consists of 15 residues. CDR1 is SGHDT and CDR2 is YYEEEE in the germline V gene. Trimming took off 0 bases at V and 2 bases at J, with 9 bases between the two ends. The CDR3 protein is CASSLEGMPYNEQFF. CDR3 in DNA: TGTGCCAGCAGCTTGGAGGGGATGCCCTACAATGAGCAGTTCTTC. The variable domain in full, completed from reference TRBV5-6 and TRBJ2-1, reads DAGVTQSPTHLIKTRGQQVTLRCSPKSGHDTVSWYQQALGQGPQFIFQYYEEEERQRGNFPDRFSGHQFPNYSSELNVNALLLGDSALYLCASSLEGMPYNEQFFGPGTRLTVL.

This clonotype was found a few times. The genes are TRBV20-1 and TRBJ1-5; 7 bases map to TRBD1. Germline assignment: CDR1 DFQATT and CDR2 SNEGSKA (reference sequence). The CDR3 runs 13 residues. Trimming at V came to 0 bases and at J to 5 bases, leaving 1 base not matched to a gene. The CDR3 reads CSARETGDQPQHF. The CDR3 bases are TGCAGTGCTAGAGAAACAGGGGATCAGCCCCAGCATTTT.

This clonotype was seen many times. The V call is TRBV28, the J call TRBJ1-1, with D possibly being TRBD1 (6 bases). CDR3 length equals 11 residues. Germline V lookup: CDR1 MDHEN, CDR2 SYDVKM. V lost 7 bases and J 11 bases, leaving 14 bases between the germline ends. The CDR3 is CASTEQGFAFF. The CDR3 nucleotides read TGTGCCAGCACCGAACAGGGATTTGCTTTCTTT.

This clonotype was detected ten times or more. CDR3 residues: CASRKQGSHYEQYF. In DNA, the CDR3 is TGTGCCAGCAGGAAACAGGGGAGCCACTACGAGCAGTACTTC. V and J are TRBV28 and TRBJ2-7, with TRBD1 matching 7 bases. CDR1 is MDHEN and CDR2 is SYDVKM in the germline V gene. The CDR3 runs 14 residues. The V and J ends lost 6 bases and 3 bases, in that order; junction bases with no gene match: 8. Looking up the rest from reference TRBV28 and TRBJ2-7 gives the full variable domain: DVKVTQSSRYLVKRTGEKVFLECVQDMDHENMFWYRQDPGLGLRLIYFSYDVKMKEKGDIPEGYSVSREKKERFSLILESASTNQTSMYLCASRKQGSHYEQYFGPGTRLTVT.